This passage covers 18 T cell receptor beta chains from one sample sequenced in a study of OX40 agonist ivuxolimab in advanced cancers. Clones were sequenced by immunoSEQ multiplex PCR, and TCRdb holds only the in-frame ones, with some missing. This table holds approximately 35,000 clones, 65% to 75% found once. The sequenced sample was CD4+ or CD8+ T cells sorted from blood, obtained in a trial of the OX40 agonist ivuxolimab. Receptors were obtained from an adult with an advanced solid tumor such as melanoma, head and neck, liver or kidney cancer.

In nucleotides, the CDR3 is TGTGCCAGCAGCTTACTACGGACTGGCAAAAACATTCAGTACTTC. It is translated as CASSLLRTGKNIQYF. The chain joins TRBV7-2 to TRBJ2-4; possible D gene TRBD2, 5 bases. The CDR3 runs 15 residues. V was pared by 2 bases and J by 3 bases, with 11 bases between. CDR1 is SGHTA, CDR2 FQGNSA, per germline.

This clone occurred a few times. The CDR3 bases are TGTGCCAGCAGTGTACGAGGGGGCGCTGGCAATTCACCCCTCCACTTT. It encodes CASSVRGGAGNSPLHF. The chain carries TRBV2 and TRBJ1-6, with 7 bases lining up with TRBD1. Germline V gene lookup returns CDR1 SNHLY and CDR2 FYNNEI. Unmatched junction bases numbered 10, after V lost 4 bases and J lost 7 bases. This CDR3 comprises 16 residues.

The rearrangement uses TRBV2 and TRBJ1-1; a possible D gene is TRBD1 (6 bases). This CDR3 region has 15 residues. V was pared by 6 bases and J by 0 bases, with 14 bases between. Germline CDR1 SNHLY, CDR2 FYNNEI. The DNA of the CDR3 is TGTGCCAGCAGCCAGAGGGGGGGTTTGAACACTGAAGCTTTCTTT. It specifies CASSQRGGLNTEAFF.

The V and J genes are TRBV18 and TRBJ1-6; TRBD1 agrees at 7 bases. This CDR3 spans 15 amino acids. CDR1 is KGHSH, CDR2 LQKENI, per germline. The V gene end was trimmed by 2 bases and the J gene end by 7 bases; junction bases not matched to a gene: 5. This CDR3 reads CASSPGRGMNSPLHF. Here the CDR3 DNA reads TGTGCCAGCTCACCAGGCAGGGGGATGAATTCACCCCTCCACTTT. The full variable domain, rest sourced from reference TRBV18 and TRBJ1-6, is NAGVMQNPRHLVRRRGQEARLRCSPMKGHSHVYWYRQLPEEGLKFMVYLQKENIIDESGMPKERFSAEFPKEGPSILRIQQVVRGDSAAYFCASSPGRGMNSPLHFGNGTRLTVT.

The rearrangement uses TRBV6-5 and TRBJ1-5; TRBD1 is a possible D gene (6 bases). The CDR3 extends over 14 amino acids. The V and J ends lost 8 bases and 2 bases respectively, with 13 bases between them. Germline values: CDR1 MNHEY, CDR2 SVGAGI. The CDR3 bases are TGTGCCAGCGCGACAGGTACAGGCAATCAGCCCCAGCATTTT. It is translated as CASATGTGNQPQHF.

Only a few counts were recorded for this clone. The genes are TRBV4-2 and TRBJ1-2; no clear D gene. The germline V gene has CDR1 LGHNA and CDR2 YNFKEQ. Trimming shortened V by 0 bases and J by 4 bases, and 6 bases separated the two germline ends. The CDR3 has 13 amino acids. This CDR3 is CASSQDRIYGYTF. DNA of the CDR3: TGTGCCAGCAGCCAAGACAGAATCTATGGCTACACCTTC.

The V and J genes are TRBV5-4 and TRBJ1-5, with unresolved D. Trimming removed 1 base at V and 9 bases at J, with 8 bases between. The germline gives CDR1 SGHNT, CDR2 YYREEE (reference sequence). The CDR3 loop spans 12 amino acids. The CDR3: CASSLFPGPQHF. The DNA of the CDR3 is TGTGCCAGCAGCTTGTTCCCGGGGCCCCAGCATTTT.

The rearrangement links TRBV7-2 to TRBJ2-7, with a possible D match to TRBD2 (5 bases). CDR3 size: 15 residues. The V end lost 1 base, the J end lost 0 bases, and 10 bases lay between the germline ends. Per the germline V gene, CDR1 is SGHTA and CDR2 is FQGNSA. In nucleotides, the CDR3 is TGTGCCAGCAGCTTAGTAGAGGGTTTCTCCTACGAGCAGTACTTC. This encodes CASSLVEGFSYEQYF.

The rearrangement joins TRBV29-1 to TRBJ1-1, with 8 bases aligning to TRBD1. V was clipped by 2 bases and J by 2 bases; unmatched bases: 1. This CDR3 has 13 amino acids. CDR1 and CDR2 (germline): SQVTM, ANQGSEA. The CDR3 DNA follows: TGCAGCGTTGAAACAGGGGGTAACACTGAAGCTTTCTTT. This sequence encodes CSVETGGNTEAFF. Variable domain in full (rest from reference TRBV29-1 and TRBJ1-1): SAVISQKPSRDICQRGTSLTIQCQVDSQVTMMFWYRQQPGQSLTLIATANQGSEATYESGFVIDKFPISRPNLTFSTLTVSNMSPEDSSIYLCSVETGGNTEAFFGQGTRLTVV.

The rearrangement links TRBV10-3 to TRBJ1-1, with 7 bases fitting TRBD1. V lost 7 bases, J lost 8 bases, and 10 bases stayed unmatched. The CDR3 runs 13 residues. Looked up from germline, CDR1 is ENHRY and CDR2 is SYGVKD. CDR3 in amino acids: CAITQQGQREAFF. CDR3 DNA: TGTGCCATCACCCAGCAGGGACAGAGAGAAGCTTTCTTT.

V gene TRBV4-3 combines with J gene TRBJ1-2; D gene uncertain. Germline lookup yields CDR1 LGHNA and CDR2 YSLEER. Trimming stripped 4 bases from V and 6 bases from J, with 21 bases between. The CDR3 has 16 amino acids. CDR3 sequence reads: CASSPTLNIGIHGYTF. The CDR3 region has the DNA TGCGCCAGCAGCCCCACACTCAATATCGGGATTCATGGCTACACCTTC.

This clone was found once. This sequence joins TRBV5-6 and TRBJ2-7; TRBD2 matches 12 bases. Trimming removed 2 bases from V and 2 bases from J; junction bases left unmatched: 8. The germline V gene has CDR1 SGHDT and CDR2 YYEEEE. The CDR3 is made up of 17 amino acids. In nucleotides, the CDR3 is TGTGCCAGCAGCTTAGGCCGACTAGCGGGGGAAACCTACGAGCAGTACGTC. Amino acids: CASSLGRLAGETYEQYV.

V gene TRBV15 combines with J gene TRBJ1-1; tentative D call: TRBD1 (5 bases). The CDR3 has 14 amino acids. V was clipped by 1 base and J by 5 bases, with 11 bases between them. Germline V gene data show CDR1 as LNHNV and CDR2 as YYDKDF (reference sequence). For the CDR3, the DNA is TGTGCCACCAGCAGAGGAGGGGTAGAGACTGAAGCTTTCTTT. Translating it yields CATSRGGVETEAFF. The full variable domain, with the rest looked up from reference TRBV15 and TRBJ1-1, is DAMVIQNPRYQVTQFGKPVTLSCSQTLNHNVMYWYQQKSSQAPKLLFHYYDKDFNNEADTPDNFQSRRPNTSFCFLDIRSPGLGDTAMYLCATSRGGVETEAFFGQGTRLTVV.

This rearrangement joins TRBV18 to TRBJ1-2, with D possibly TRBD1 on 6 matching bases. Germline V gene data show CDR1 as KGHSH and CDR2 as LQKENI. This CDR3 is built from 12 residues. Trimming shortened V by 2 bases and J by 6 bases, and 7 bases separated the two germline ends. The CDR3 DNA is TGTGCCAGCTCACCAGGGACACATGGCTACACCTTC. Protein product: CASSPGTHGYTF.

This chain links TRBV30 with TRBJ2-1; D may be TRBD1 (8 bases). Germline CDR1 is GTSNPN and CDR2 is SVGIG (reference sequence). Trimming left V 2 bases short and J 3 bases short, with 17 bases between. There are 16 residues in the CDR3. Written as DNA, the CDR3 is TGTGCCTGGAGTCGGGAGGCAGGGGGCTACTACAATGAGCAGTTCTTC. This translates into CAWSREAGGYYNEQFF. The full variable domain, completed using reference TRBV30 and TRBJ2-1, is SQTIHQWPATLVQPVGSPLSLECTVEGTSNPNLYWYRQAAGRGLQLLFYSVGIGQISSEVPQNLSASRPQDRQFILSSKKLLLSDSGFYLCAWSREAGGYYNEQFFGPGTRLTVL.

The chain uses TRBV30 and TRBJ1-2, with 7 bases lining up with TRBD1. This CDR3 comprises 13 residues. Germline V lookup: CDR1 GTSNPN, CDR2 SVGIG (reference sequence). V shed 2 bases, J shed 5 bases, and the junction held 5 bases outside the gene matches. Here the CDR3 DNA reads TGTGCCTGGAGTTCTGGGACAGCATATGGCTACACCTTC. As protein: CAWSSGTAYGYTF.

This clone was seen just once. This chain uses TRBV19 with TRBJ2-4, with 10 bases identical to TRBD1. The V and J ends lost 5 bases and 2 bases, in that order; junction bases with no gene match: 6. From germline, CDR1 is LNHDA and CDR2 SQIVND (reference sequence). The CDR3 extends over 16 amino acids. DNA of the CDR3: TGTGCCAGTAGTGCGCCGGGACAGGGGTCCAAAAACATTCAGTACTTC. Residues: CASSAPGQGSKNIQYF.

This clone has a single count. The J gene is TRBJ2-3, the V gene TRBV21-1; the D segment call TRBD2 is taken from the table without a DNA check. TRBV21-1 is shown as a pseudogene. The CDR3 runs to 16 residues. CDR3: CASDDGTFFLTDTQYF. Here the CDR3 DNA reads TGTGCCAGCGACGACGGGACTTTTTTCCTCACAGATACGCAGTATTTT.